Below are 4 T cell receptor beta chains sequenced from a single sample in a study of T cells expressing NK-cell markers. Using the 5' RACE reads, TCRdb records one entry per CDR3 protein without DNA. The sample holds some 460,000 distinct CDR3 sequences. The sample was blood T cells: a sorted CD56 or NKG2C T cell subset, CD4+ or CD8+ T cells, or bulk PBMC T cells (not recorded which). The receptors were sampled from a woman aged 50 to 60 in good health.

The chain links TRBV14 to TRBJ1-1. CDR1 is SGHDN, CDR2 FVKESK, per germline. This CDR3 is built from 16 residues. The CDR3: CASSQDLRSLNTEAFF.

The rearrangement joins TRBV6-2 or TRBV6-3 to TRBJ2-3; absent DNA, TCRdb's TRBD1 call cannot be checked. CDR3 length: 15 amino acids. Looked up from germline, CDR1 is MNHEY and CDR2 is SVGEGT. The chain's CDR3 is CASVRGDSPTDTQYF.

The J gene is TRBJ1-5, the V gene TRBV11-2; TCRdb outputs TRBD1, but without DNA this stays unchecked. The CDR3 covers 12 residues. The germline V gene has CDR1 SGHAT and CDR2 FQNNGV. The CDR3: CASSSGAQPQHF.

The chain carries TRBV12-3 or TRBV12-4 and TRBJ1-1; TCRdb lists TRBD1, though no DNA is available to test this call. The CDR3 is 14 amino acids. This chain's CDR3 is CASKTGAVNTEAFF.